This TCR beta chain was captured by sequencing in a study of response to subunit inactivated influenza vaccine listed by TCRdb under 2018. About the study as a whole: The study used deep quantitative T cell receptor repertoire profiling to track responses to a trivalent subunit inactivated influenza vaccine. General study outcomes and caveats: It was suggested by the authors that each seasonal influenza vaccination may recruit only a limited number of new T cells.

CDR1 SEHNR and CDR2 FQNEAQ were looked up in the germline V gene (reference sequence). The CDR3 numbers 15 residues from cysteine through phenylalanine. Only the CDR3 DNA stays, 45 bases, in frame from base 1. V was cut back by 3 bases and J by 1 base, leaving a gap of 12 bases between them. The method was RT-PCR. The instrument was an Illumina HiSeq 2500. TCRdb applied fastp at Q25 and MiXCR to the public reads, then kept only in-frame beta chains. Each record represents a unique CDR3 protein, reported with the most common genes and DNA among its rows. The sample yields 500,000 or so distinct CDR3 sequences; about 15% were counted once. The ten largest clones add up to 3% of the sample. Of note for this clonotype: Which antigen it targets is not known. The sample holds no much larger clone one base away, and base qualities are not on file.

Material: CD4+ T cells sorted from PBMCs, obtained roughly 24 months after vaccination. This receptor was identified in a man between 45 and 75 years old who received an inactivated influenza vaccine. Donor details come from another sample of the same person, matched by shared clones. The chain uses TRBV7-9 and TRBJ1-1, with no D gene named confidently. CDR3 region: CASSLTRDENTEAFF. The DNA sequence is TGTGCCAGCAGCTTGACAAGGGATGAGAACACTGAAGCTTTCTTT.